This TCR beta chain came from a study of shared clonotypes between healthy human individuals. Libraries were prepared by immunoSEQ multiplex PCR; TCRdb keeps only in-frame clonotypes and omits some of them. Among a few million clones listed, 90% to 95% were seen once. This clone was counted a few times. This TCR came from a man aged 18 to 35 in good health. Some clones in this sample may be carry-over from other donors' samples. Sequences were obtained from naive CD4+ T cells from PBMCs. Subset meaning: CD45RA+ positively selected.

CDR3: CATSYGRGYPQHF. The CDR3 nucleotides are TGTGCCACCAGCTACGGCAGGGGCTATCCCCAGCATTTT. The chain has TRBV15 and TRBJ1-5, with D perhaps matching TRBD1 (6 bases). This CDR3 has 13 residues. V lost 5 bases to trimming and J lost 10 bases, with 15 bases between them. Per germline, CDR1 LNHNV and CDR2 YYDKDF (reference sequence).